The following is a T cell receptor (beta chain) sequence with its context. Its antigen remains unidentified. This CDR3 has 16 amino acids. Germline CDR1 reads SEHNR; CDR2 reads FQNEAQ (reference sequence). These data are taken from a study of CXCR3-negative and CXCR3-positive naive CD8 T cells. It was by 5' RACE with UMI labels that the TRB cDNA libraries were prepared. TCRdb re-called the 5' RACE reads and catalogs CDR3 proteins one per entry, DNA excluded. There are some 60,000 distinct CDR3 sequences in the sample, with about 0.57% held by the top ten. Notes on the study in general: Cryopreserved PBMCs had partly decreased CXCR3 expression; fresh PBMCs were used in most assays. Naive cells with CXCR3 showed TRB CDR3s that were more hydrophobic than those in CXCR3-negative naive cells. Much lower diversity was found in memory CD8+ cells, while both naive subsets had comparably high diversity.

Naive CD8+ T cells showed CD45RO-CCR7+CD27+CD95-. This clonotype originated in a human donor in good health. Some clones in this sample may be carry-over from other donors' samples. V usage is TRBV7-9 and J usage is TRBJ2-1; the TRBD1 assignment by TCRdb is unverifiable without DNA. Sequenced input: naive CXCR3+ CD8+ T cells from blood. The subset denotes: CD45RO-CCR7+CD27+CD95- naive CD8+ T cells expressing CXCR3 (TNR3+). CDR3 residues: CASSSRERGPYNEQFF.